This TCR beta chain stems from a study of control samples from healthy donors and cancer patients. This CDR3 spans 18 amino acids. Germline lookup yields CDR1 MDHEN and CDR2 SYDVKM. Trimming shortened V by 2 bases and J by 1 base, and 15 bases separated the two germline ends. Assay: immunoSEQ multiplex PCR; the TCRdb copy retains only in-frame clones and omits some. Of about 120,000 clones in the sample, around 89% were seen once. The sample taken for sequencing was PBMCs. This sequence originates from an older woman with lung cancer. The chain has TRBV28 and TRBJ2-6; D may be TRBD1 (6 bases). CDR3 region: CASSLMGLRGSGANVLTF. The CDR3 nucleotides read TGTGCCAGCAGTTTAATGGGGTTAAGGGGGTCTGGGGCCAACGTCCTGACTTTC. Drawing the rest from reference TRBV28 and TRBJ2-6, the complete variable domain is DVKVTQSSRYLVKRTGEKVFLECVQDMDHENMFWYRQDPGLGLRLIYFSYDVKMKEKGDIPEGYSVSREKKERFSLILESASTNQTSMYLCASSLMGLRGSGANVLTFGAGSRLTVL.